This TCR beta chain is drawn from a study of blood T cell repertoires in COVID-19. Turning to the study itself: Donors in the United States, Italy and Spain gave samples during acute or convalescent COVID-19.

Repertoires were generated with immunoSEQ multiplex PCR, while TCRdb's copy carries only in-frame clones and drops some. The table shows a few hundred thousand clones, with more than 70% occurring only once. This clone has only a few counts. CDR3 length: 15 amino acids. CDR1 is MNHEY, CDR2 SVGAGI, per germline. The ends lost 7 bases at V and 4 bases at J; junction bases unmatched: 9. This TCR was recovered from a woman aged 45 to 65 who had recovered from COVID-19. The V and J genes are TRBV6-5 and TRBJ1-5, with TRBD1 matching 8 bases. Material: peripheral blood. CDR3 nucleotides: TGTGCCAGCATGAGGCGACAGGGGACAAATCAGCCCCAGCATTTT. Protein: CASMRRQGTNQPQHF.